These 22 T cell receptor beta chains were sequenced from one sample in a study of early T cells in non-severe SARS-CoV-2 infection (dated by TCRdb to the early 2020s). The library relied on 5' RACE. Sequenced using a NextSeq 500. TCRdb reanalyzed the raw reads on its own, using fastp at Q25 for trimming and MiXCR for clone calling, and kept in-frame beta chains. Under each unique CDR3 protein, matching rows form one entry showing the most common genes and DNA. For this sample the table gives just under 65,000 distinct CDR3 sequences, of which roughly 14% were detected only once. The top ten clones comprise 4% to 5% of the sample. Sequences were obtained from whole blood. These receptors originate from an adult who was a healthcare worker with PCR-confirmed SARS-CoV-2 infection or an uninfected control (not recorded which).

This clonotype was recorded many times. The chain employs TRBV6-6 and TRBJ2-3, with 7 bases lining up with TRBD1. The CDR3 is 15 amino acids. The junction had 7 bases not matched to a gene; V was cut back by 2 bases and J by 5 bases. The germline CDR1 and CDR2 sequences are MNHNY and SVGAGI (reference sequence). The CDR3 sequence: CASSYQETGIDTQYF. The CDR3 DNA is TGTGCCAGCAGTTACCAAGAGACAGGGATAGATACGCAGTATTTT.

The count of this clonotype is one. CDR3 DNA sequence: TGCGCCAGCAGCCAATCCCCCGGACAGCGCACAGATACGCAGTATTTT. Protein product: CASSQSPGQRTDTQYF. The chain employs TRBV4-1 and TRBJ2-3, with D maybe TRBD1 (6 bases). CDR3 length equals 16 residues. Germline V gene sequence: CDR1 MGHRA, CDR2 YSYEKL. V was clipped by 2 bases and J by 1 base, with 13 bases between them.

This clonotype has ten or more counts. The chain couples TRBV29-1 to TRBJ2-5; D gene unclear. The V gene lost 5 bases and the J gene lost 1 base, with 8 bases spanning the gap. Germline V lookup: CDR1 SQVTM, CDR2 ANQGSEA. The CDR3 runs 12 residues. In DNA form, the CDR3 reads TGCAGCGTTCGGGCAGTCCAAGAGACCCAGTACTTC. Protein product: CSVRAVQETQYF.

This clonotype has only a few counts. The chain employs TRBV10-3 and TRBJ1-1; unclear D gene. CDR3 length equals 11 residues. CDR1 and CDR2 from the germline V gene are ENHRY and SYGVKD. V was pared by 10 bases and J by 1 base, with 7 bases between. The DNA of the CDR3 is TGTGCCACCTCGGGGAACACTGAAGCTTTCTTT. As protein: CATSGNTEAFF.

The chain recombines TRBV21-1 with TRBJ1-2. TRBV21-1 constitutes a pseudogene. This CDR3 is 15 amino acids long. The chain's CDR3 is CASWVPSGKGYGYTF. CDR3 DNA: TGTGCCAGCTGGGTGCCCTCGGGGAAAGGCTATGGCTACACCTTC.

This clonotype showed up just a few times. This rearrangement joins TRBV7-8 to TRBJ2-5; no clear D. V was trimmed by 1 base and J by 4 bases, leaving 7 bases between them. This CDR3 has 13 amino acids. Looked up from germline, CDR1 is SGHVS and CDR2 is FQNEAQ. The CDR3 DNA sequence: TGTGCCAGCAGCTTAGGGGTACGAGAGACCCAGTACTTC. Translation gives CASSLGVRETQYF.

This clonotype occurred many times. The V and J genes are TRBV7-2 and TRBJ1-6; 7 nucleotides line up with TRBD1. The CDR3 consists of 17 residues. V trimming: 5 bases; J trimming: 10 bases; junction bases outside the gene matches: 17. CDR1 is SGHTA, CDR2 FQGNSA, per germline. The CDR3 protein is CASSPRTTGRSGSPLHF. The CDR3 DNA follows: TGTGCCAGCAGCCCCCGAACGACAGGGCGATCAGGATCACCCCTCCACTTT. Full variable domain (remainder filled in from reference TRBV7-2 and TRBJ1-6): GAGVSQSPSNKVTEKGKDVELRCDPISGHTALYWYRQSLGQGLEFLIYFQGNSAPDKSGLPSDRFSAERTGGSVSTLTIQRTQQEDSAVYLCASSPRTTGRSGSPLHFGNGTRLTVT.

This clonotype was seen a handful of times. In DNA form, the CDR3 reads TGCGCCAGCAGCCAAGGAGAGGGATCCCACGAGCAGTACTTC. This encodes CASSQGEGSHEQYF. V is TRBV4-1 and J is TRBJ2-7, with D possibly being TRBD2 (5 bases). V lost 1 base and J 5 bases, leaving 12 bases between the germline ends. The CDR3 has 14 residues. CDR1 is MGHRA and CDR2 is YSYEKL in the germline V gene.

The J gene is TRBJ2-1, the V gene TRBV6-2 or TRBV6-3, with a tentative D call TRBD2 (7 bases). V was clipped by 7 bases and J by 8 bases, with 18 bases between them. Germline-derived CDR1 and CDR2 are MNHEY and SVGEGT. The CDR3 covers 14 residues. The CDR3 here is CASTFTTGGDEQFF. The CDR3 nucleotides are TGTGCCAGCACCTTTACGACGGGGGGCGATGAGCAGTTCTTC.

This clonotype came up a few times. V is TRBV5-6 and J is TRBJ1-1; D not resolved. The CDR3 has 15 amino acids. The germline V gene encodes CDR1 SGHDT and CDR2 YYEEEE. The V end lost 5 bases, the J end lost 2 bases, and 16 bases lay between the germline ends. Written as DNA, the CDR3 is TGTGCCAGCAGTCCCTGGCAGAGAACAAACACTGAAGCTTTCTTT. Its protein product is CASSPWQRTNTEAFF.

This clonotype was counted at least ten times. The genes are TRBV20-1 and TRBJ2-3; D may match TRBD1 or TRBD2 (5 bases each). This CDR3 is built from 14 residues. Looked up from germline, CDR1 is DFQATT and CDR2 is SNEGSKA (reference sequence). V was pared by 5 bases and J by 4 bases, with 16 bases between. CDR3 sequence: CSAWGTADADTQYF. CDR3 DNA: TGCAGTGCTTGGGGGACCGCGGATGCAGATACGCAGTATTTT.

Ten or more counts support this clonotype. The chain uses TRBV6-2 or TRBV6-3 and TRBJ2-3; D is perhaps TRBD1 or TRBD2 (5 bases each). Trimming pared 2 bases from V and 2 bases from J, leaving 14 bases between. Per the germline V gene, CDR1 is MNHEY and CDR2 is SVGEGT. This CDR3 region has 16 residues. CDR3 amino acids: CASSYGTLSHTDTQYF. CDR3 DNA sequence: TGTGCCAGCAGTTACGGGACCCTATCCCACACAGATACGCAGTATTTT.

The CDR3 DNA is TGCAGTGCCCCGCCCCCAGCGGGGGTCGACCTACTTAGCACAGATACGCAGTATTTT. The encoded protein is CSAPPPAGVDLLSTDTQYF. The chain employs TRBV20-1 and TRBJ2-3; TRBD2 matches 8 bases. The CDR3 extends over 19 amino acids. V lost 6 bases, J lost 0 bases, and 20 bases stayed unmatched. Germline V gene data show CDR1 as DFQATT and CDR2 as SNEGSKA (reference sequence).

This clonotype was detected only a few times. The chain uses TRBV30 and TRBJ1-2; D is unclear. CDR1 GTSNPN and CDR2 SVGIG come from the germline V gene (reference sequence). The CDR3 sequence is 15 residues long. Trimming removed 1 base at V and 1 base at J, with 13 bases between. CDR3 loop: CAWSGEAGYNYGYTF. Here the CDR3 DNA reads TGTGCCTGGAGTGGGGAAGCAGGATATAACTATGGCTACACCTTC.

This clonotype was recorded many times. This sequence joins TRBV20-1 and TRBJ2-7; D assignment may be TRBD1 or TRBD2 (5 bases each). V was cut by 0 bases and J by 4 bases, with 13 bases left in between. The germline gives CDR1 DFQATT, CDR2 SNEGSKA (reference sequence). The CDR3 runs 14 residues. This CDR3 is CSARDPRDPYEQYF. The CDR3 DNA is TGCAGTGCTAGAGATCCACGGGACCCTTACGAGCAGTACTTC.

This clonotype was observed a handful of times. The rearrangement joins TRBV10-3 to TRBJ1-5, with 7 bases lining up with TRBD1. The CDR3 loop spans 14 amino acids. Germline V lookup: CDR1 ENHRY, CDR2 SYGVKD. V shed 5 bases, J shed 0 bases, and the junction held 1 base outside the gene matches. The CDR3 spells CAISRDSSNQPQHF. In DNA, the CDR3 is TGTGCCATCAGTCGGGACAGTAGCAATCAGCCCCAGCATTTT.

This clonotype was counted ten times or more. The rearrangement joins TRBV27 to TRBJ1-6; TRBD1 is a possible D gene (6 bases). V lost 1 base to trimming and J lost 9 bases, with 13 bases between them. This CDR3 comprises 15 residues. Germline V gene lookup returns CDR1 MNHEY and CDR2 SMNVEV (reference sequence). The CDR3 DNA reads TGTGCCAGCAGTTTATGGGGCAGGGGAAGTTCACCCCTCCACTTT. This encodes CASSLWGRGSSPLHF.

The V gene is TRBV2, the J gene TRBJ1-1, with a weak D call TRBD1 (5 bases). The CDR3 is made up of 15 amino acids. CDR1 is SNHLY, CDR2 FYNNEI, per germline. The V and J ends lost 6 bases and 0 bases respectively, with 14 bases between them. CDR3 amino acids: CASRARTQMNTEAFF. The DNA of the CDR3 is TGTGCCAGCAGAGCTAGGACACAGATGAACACTGAAGCTTTCTTT.

In this sample, this clonotype turned up many times. J is TRBJ1-5 and V is TRBV2, with TRBD1 identical over 8 bases. The J segment lost 1 base and the V segment lost 4 bases, leaving 6 bases of the junction unmatched. Germline assignment: CDR1 SNHLY and CDR2 FYNNEI. This CDR3 comprises 16 residues. In DNA form, the CDR3 reads TGTGCCAGCAGTGGGACAGGGTCCGAAAGCAATCAGCCCCAGCATTTT. The encoded protein is CASSGTGSESNQPQHF.

In its sample, this clonotype was seen many times. The rearrangement joins TRBV7-9 to TRBJ1-1, with D possibly TRBD1 on 5 matching bases. The CDR3 totals 12 residues. V was cut by 2 bases and J by 7 bases, with 8 bases left in between. Per the germline V gene, CDR1 is SEHNR and CDR2 is FQNEAQ (reference sequence). CDR3 in DNA: TGTGCCAGCAGCTTACCAGACAGTGAAGCTTTCTTT. Translation gives CASSLPDSEAFF.

The rearrangement uses TRBV6-1 and TRBJ1-2; possible D gene TRBD1, 5 bases. CDR3 length: 13 amino acids. The germline V gene encodes CDR1 MNHNS and CDR2 SASEGT. With 3 bases removed from V and 4 bases from J, the gap between germline ends came to 9 bases. For the CDR3, the DNA is TGTGCCAGCAGTGACAGGGCAGGCTATGGCTACACCTTC. Translating gives CASSDRAGYGYTF.

This clonotype was detected many times. The chain employs TRBV2 and TRBJ1-5; D remains ambiguous. Trimming took off 3 bases at V and 0 bases at J, with 12 bases between the two ends. CDR1 and CDR2 from the germline V gene are SNHLY and FYNNEI. This CDR3 is 16 amino acids long. The CDR3 DNA reads as TGTGCCAGCAGTGAGTGGAGGGCCAATAGCAATCAGCCCCAGCATTTT. Protein product: CASSEWRANSNQPQHF. Variable domain in full (rest from reference TRBV2 and TRBJ1-5): EPEVTQTPSHQVTQMGQEVILRCVPISNHLYFYWYRQILGQKVEFLVSFYNNEISEKSEIFDDQFSVERPDGSNFTLKIRSTKLEDSAMYFCASSEWRANSNQPQHFGDGTRLSIL.